The clone carrying this TCR beta chain was detected a few times. Time point described: persistent/refractory GD, antithyroid drugs over 5 years with positive TRAb. PBMC-extracted RNA yielded the TCR library. The CDR3 totals 13 residues. V dropped 6 bases and J dropped 1 base, with 12 bases sitting between them. The germline CDR1 and CDR2 sequences are DFQATT and SNEGSKA (reference sequence). For TCR beta, libraries came from iRepertoire HTBI primers and Arm-PCR of CDR3 regions. TCRdb redid the calling of the multiplex PCR reads with MiXCR, one entry per CDR3 protein. Among 650,000 to 700,000 distinct CDR3 sequences listed, approximately 29% were seen once. This sample stems from a study of regulatory T cells in long-lasting Graves disease.

The chain combines TRBV20-1 with TRBJ2-5; D is perhaps TRBD2 (5 bases). Here the sequenced sample was peripheral blood mononuclear cells (PBMCs), taken when the disease was refractory, from a patient treated with antithyroid drugs. This TCR came from a female donor with Graves disease. The DNA of the CDR3 is TGCAGTGCCCCTCGGGATCGCCAAGAGACCCAGTACTTC. It yields the protein CSAPRDRQETQYF.